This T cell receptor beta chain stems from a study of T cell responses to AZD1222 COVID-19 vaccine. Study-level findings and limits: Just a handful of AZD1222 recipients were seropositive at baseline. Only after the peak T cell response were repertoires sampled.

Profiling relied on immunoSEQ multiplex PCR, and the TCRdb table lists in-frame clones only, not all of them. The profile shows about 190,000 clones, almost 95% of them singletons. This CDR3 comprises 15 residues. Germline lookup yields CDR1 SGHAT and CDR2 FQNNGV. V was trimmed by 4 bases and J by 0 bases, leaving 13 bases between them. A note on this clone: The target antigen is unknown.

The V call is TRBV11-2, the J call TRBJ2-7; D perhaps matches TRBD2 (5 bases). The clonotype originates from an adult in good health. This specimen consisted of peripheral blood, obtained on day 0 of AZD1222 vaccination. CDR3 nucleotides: TGTGCCAGCAGCTCGACGGGGAGCAGCTCCTACGAGCAGTACTTC. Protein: CASSSTGSSSYEQYF.